A selection of T cell receptor beta chains follows, all from one sample in a study of blood T cell repertoires in COVID-19. Sequencing used immunoSEQ multiplex PCR; TCRdb keeps in-frame clones, though not all of them. The table records about 240,000 clones, around 88% of them present only once. Sequenced sample: PBMCs or T cells enriched from blood (not recorded which). The receptors come from a woman in her forties with acute COVID-19. CDR3s include the opening cysteine and the closing phenylalanine or tryptophan. A D gene is named only where the DNA matches it firmly. Not all rows give a size; the values are once, few, many and, for expanded clones, a class.

v_call,j_call,clone_size,d_call,cdr3_nt,cdr3_aa
TRBV5-6,TRBJ1-5,.,.,TGTGCCAGCAGCCGAAGGACAGTCCAAAATCAGCCCCAGCATTTT,CASSRRTVQNQPQHF
TRBV19,TRBJ1-3,.,.,TGTGCCAGTAGTATAGTTAGGGGGTCTGGAAACACCATATATTTT,CASSIVRGSGNTIYF
TRBV5-1,TRBJ2-5,.,.,TGCGCCAGCAGCTTGCTGGACAGTACAGAGACCCAGTACTTC,CASSLLDSTETQYF
TRBV7-3,TRBJ2-7,.,TRBD1,TGTGCCAGCAGCCCCTCTCTAGGGGGCTCCGAGCAGTACTTC,CASSPSLGGSEQYF
TRBV11-2,TRBJ2-7,.,.,TGTGCCAGCAGCTTGGCAGACTACGAGCAGTACTTC,CASSLADYEQYF
TRBV11-3,TRBJ2-3,.,TRBD2,TGTGCCAGCAGCTTAGTTTCTAGCGGGAGTGATACGCAGTATTTT,CASSLVSSGSDTQYF
TRBV6-5,TRBJ1-2,.,TRBD1,TGTGCCAGCAGAGGGACAGGGACCAACTATGGCTACACCTTC,CASRGTGTNYGYTF
TRBV11-2,TRBJ2-7,.,TRBD2,TGTGCCAGCAGCCCGCCGGGACTAGCCTACGAGCAGTACTTC,CASSPPGLAYEQYF
TRBV5-4,TRBJ2-3,.,TRBD1,TGTGCGACCGTCCGGACAGGGATCCCCTCGGGCACAGATACGCAGTATTTT,CATVRTGIPSGTDTQYF
TRBV11-3,TRBJ2-3,.,.,TGTGCCAGCAGCTTAGCCCCAAGCCCCACAGATACGCAGTATTTT,CASSLAPSPTDTQYF
TRBV19,TRBJ2-1,.,.,TGTGCCAGTAGTATACAGGGAACTTCAGGGACCTACAATGAGCAGTTCTTC,CASSIQGTSGTYNEQFF
TRBV2,TRBJ2-7,.,.,TGTGCCAGCAGTGGACAGGTAACCTACGAGCAGTACTTC,CASSGQVTYEQYF
TRBV19,TRBJ2-7,.,TRBD2,TGTGCCAGTAGTCCAGGACTAGCGGGAGGAGGGGACTACGAGCAGTACTTC,CASSPGLAGGGDYEQYF
TRBV7-9,TRBJ2-1,.,.,TGTGCCAGCAGCCCCCCTACTAACTACAATGAGCAGTTCTTC,CASSPPTNYNEQFF
TRBV9,TRBJ2-4,.,TRBD2,TGTGCCAGCAGCGTAGCAGGTGGGGAGGGCAAAAACATTCAGTACTTC,CASSVAGGEGKNIQYF
TRBV5-4,TRBJ2-1,once,TRBD2,TGTGCCAGCAGCTTTGACGGGACTAGCTTAGATGAGCAGTTCTTC,CASSFDGTSLDEQFF
TRBV14,TRBJ2-5,once,TRBD2,TGTGCCAGCAGCCAAGGACTAGCGGGAGTTAGGGAGACCCAGTACTTC,CASSQGLAGVRETQYF
TRBV6-5,TRBJ1-2,.,.,TGTGCCAGCAGACGGCAGACAGAAGATGGCTACACCTTC,CASRRQTEDGYTF
TRBV7-3,TRBJ2-3,once,.,TGTGCCAGCAGCTTCGGGTTAGCCCCAGATACGCAGTATTTT,CASSFGLAPDTQYF
TRBV7-2,TRBJ2-2,.,.,TGTGCCAGCAGCTTATCTCGGGAGCGCACCGGGGAGCTGTTTTTT,CASSLSRERTGELFF
TRBV3-1/TRBV3-2,TRBJ2-2,.,TRBD2,TGTGCCAGCAGCCATGGACTAGATCGTGGGGAGCTGTTTTTT,CASSHGLDRGELFF
TRBV13,TRBJ2-7,few,.,TGTGCCAGCAGCCCAGTTGGCAGGGGGGTTAACGAGCAGTACTTC,CASSPVGRGVNEQYF
TRBV28,TRBJ2-3,.,TRBD2,TGTGCCAGCAGTTTGGGGGGGATTGGACCAGATACGCAGTATTTT,CASSLGGIGPDTQYF
TRBV10-3,TRBJ1-2,.,TRBD1,TGTGCCATCAGCACCGGGACAGGGGGCGACGGCTACACCTTC,CAISTGTGGDGYTF
TRBV30,TRBJ2-7,.,TRBD2,TGTGCCTGGAGTGTAGCGGGAGGTTCCTACGAGCAGTACTTC,CAWSVAGGSYEQYF
TRBV30,TRBJ2-4,.,.,TGTGCCTGGGCCCTTTCGGGGGGCTCGACCAAAAACATTCAGTACTTC,CAWALSGGSTKNIQYF
TRBV25-1,TRBJ2-4,.,.,TGTGCCAGCAGTTCTCAGGGGCAAACGGCCAAAAACATTCAGTACTTC,CASSSQGQTAKNIQYF
TRBV11-3,TRBJ2-7,.,.,TGTGCCAGCAGCTTGGATAATGAGAGGGCCTACGAGCAGTACTTC,CASSLDNERAYEQYF
TRBV7-2,TRBJ1-1,.,.,TGTGCCAGCAGCCCCGTGGGGGGATCATGGGGGAACACTGAAGCTTTCTTT,CASSPVGGSWGNTEAFF
TRBV12-5,TRBJ2-5,.,.,TGTGCTAGCCAGGGGAGTGAAGAGACCCAGTACTTC,CASQGSEETQYF
TRBV27,TRBJ2-7,.,TRBD2,TGTGCCAGCAGTTTATTTCTAGCGGGAGGAAACGAGCAGTACTTC,CASSLFLAGGNEQYF
TRBV4-1,TRBJ2-1,once,TRBD2,TGCGCCAGCAGCTCGGGACTAGCGGGAGTCCCTGAGCAGTTCTTC,CASSSGLAGVPEQFF
TRBV6-6,TRBJ1-4,.,TRBD1,TGTGCCAGCAGCGCGACAGGGCGTCATGAAAAACTGTTTTTT,CASSATGRHEKLFF
TRBV12-2,TRBJ2-5,.,.,TGTGCAAGTCGCTTACTCCGTGACTGCCGGGACTTC,CASRLLRDCRDF